These 26 T cell receptor beta chains were all obtained from the same sample, sequenced in a study of radiotherapy plus CTLA-4 blockade in lung cancer listed by TCRdb under 2018. Library construction relied on the immunoSEQ multiplex PCR assay. TCRdb stores this immuneACCESS table with in-frame sequences only. Part of the clones is absent; in the studies checked, under half of the shortfall reflects unresolved V genes, and no reason is known for the rest. Counted in this sample were 45,000 to 60,000 clones; 75% to 85% of them appeared once. 7.5% to 9.5% of the sample rests with the top ten. The specimen was peripheral blood, collected from a patient treated with radiotherapy plus ipilimumab. Every receptor here comes from a human donor with non-small cell lung cancer who had a complete response to radiotherapy plus ipilimumab.

The chain uses TRBV19 and TRBJ2-1; the D gene is possibly TRBD1 (6 bases). V gave up 3 bases and J gave up 14 bases, with 17 bases separating them. This CDR3 is built from 13 residues. Germline V gene sequence: CDR1 LNHDA, CDR2 SQIVND (reference sequence). CDR3 in DNA: TGTGCCAGTAGTATCCCAGGGGTAAAGGGAAAGTTCTTC. Protein product: CASSIPGVKGKFF.

This clone appeared a single time. The V and J genes are TRBV5-1 and TRBJ2-3, with D possibly being TRBD2 (6 bases). Germline V lookup: CDR1 SGHRS, CDR2 YFSETQ. V dropped 2 bases and J dropped 5 bases, with 12 bases sitting between them. The CDR3 has 14 residues. The CDR3 DNA reads TGCGCCAGCAGCTTACGGGAGACAGTAGATACGCAGTATTTT. Encoded protein: CASSLRETVDTQYF.

J is TRBJ2-2 and V is TRBV5-6; 9 bases are shared with TRBD1. V dropped 5 bases and J dropped 4; count of bases not matched to a gene: 6. The germline V gene encodes CDR1 SGHDT and CDR2 YYEEEE. The CDR3 loop spans 15 amino acids. Written as DNA, the CDR3 is TGTGCCAGCAGTGCCGGGACAGGGTCCACCGGGGAGCTGTTTTTT. As protein: CASSAGTGSTGELFF.

The chain carries TRBV30 and TRBJ1-5; weak D call: TRBD1 (6 bases). Trimming removed 2 bases from V and 6 bases from J, with 14 bases in between. Germline V gene sequence: CDR1 GTSNPN, CDR2 SVGIG (reference sequence). The CDR3 totals 14 residues. CDR3 loop: CAWSIGGGSQPQHF. DNA for the CDR3: TGTGCCTGGAGTATCGGGGGGGGCAGTCAGCCCCAGCATTTT.

The chain links TRBV7-9 to TRBJ2-3, with 8 nucleotides matching TRBD1. V shed 4 bases and J 8 bases; nucleotides not matched to a gene: 8. CDR1 and CDR2 from the germline V gene are SEHNR and FQNEAQ (reference sequence). This CDR3 is built from 14 residues. DNA of the CDR3: TGTGCCAGCAGCTCCCCCGAACAGGGGGGTACGCAGTATTTT. Its translation: CASSSPEQGGTQYF.

J is TRBJ2-7 and V is TRBV6-5, with 9 bases aligning to TRBD1. CDR1 MNHEY and CDR2 SVGAGI come from the germline V gene. The CDR3 consists of 15 residues. Unmatched junction bases numbered 4, after V lost 0 bases and J lost 4 bases. CDR3 DNA: TGTGCCAGCAGTTACTCGTGGACAGGGGTTTACGAGCAGTACTTC. Its translation is CASSYSWTGVYEQYF.

This clone was counted a few times. The DNA for the CDR3 is TGTGCCAGCAGCCAATTAGTGGCGGCAGATACGCAGTATTTT. Translated: CASSQLVAADTQYF. The chain has TRBV5-8 and TRBJ2-3; D gene uncertain. The ends were cut back, 4 bases at V and 4 bases at J, with 13 bases in the middle. CDR1 SGHTS and CDR2 YDEGEE come from the germline V gene. The CDR3 consists of 14 residues.

The rearrangement links TRBV6-5 to TRBJ1-1; 7 bases are a match to TRBD1. CDR1 and CDR2 from the germline V gene are MNHEY and SVGAGI. V shed 5 bases and J 6 bases; nucleotides not matched to a gene: 12. The CDR3 totals 15 residues. CDR3 in DNA: TGTGCCAGCAGTCCTGGGACAGTCGGGAAGTCTGAAGCTTTCTTT. Protein: CASSPGTVGKSEAFF.

This clone was recorded once. The chain combines TRBV5-4 with TRBJ2-7; 10 bases agree with TRBD1. Looked up from germline, CDR1 is SGHNT and CDR2 is YYREEE (reference sequence). The CDR3 runs to 15 residues. Losses at the gene ends were 1 base for V and 3 bases for J; bases not matched to a gene: 4. The CDR3 loop is CASSLPRTGGYEQYF. DNA of the CDR3: TGTGCCAGCAGCTTGCCCCGGACAGGGGGCTACGAGCAGTACTTC.

The rearrangement links TRBV6-6 to TRBJ1-2, with a tentative D call TRBD1 (5 bases). The CDR3 has 15 amino acids. The germline gives CDR1 MNHNY, CDR2 SVGAGI (reference sequence). Trimming shortened V by 5 bases and J by 10 bases, and 23 bases separated the two germline ends. The CDR3 here is CASSPPGGSTGIYTF. CDR3 sequence (DNA): TGTGCCAGCAGTCCCCCGGGGGGGTCCACCGGAATCTACACCTTC.

This sequence joins TRBV10-3 and TRBJ1-6; 7 bases align to TRBD1. The length of the CDR3 is 17 residues. V trimming: 3 bases; J trimming: 3 bases; junction bases outside the gene matches: 8. Germline lookup yields CDR1 ENHRY and CDR2 SYGVKD. This CDR3 reads CAISDLSGTDYNSPLHF. CDR3 nucleotides: TGTGCCATCAGTGATTTATCTGGGACAGACTATAATTCACCCCTCCACTTT.

The table lists this clone with a few counts. The chain has TRBV19 and TRBJ2-7; TRBD2 matches at 12 bases. This CDR3 has 16 residues. The junction had 8 bases not matched to a gene; V was cut back by 6 bases and J by 2 bases. The germline V gene has CDR1 LNHDA and CDR2 SQIVND (reference sequence). The CDR3 spells CASSPTSGGTPYEQYF. The CDR3 DNA follows: TGTGCCAGTAGCCCCACTAGCGGGGGGACTCCCTACGAGCAGTACTTC.

The V gene is TRBV11-2, the J gene TRBJ1-1, with D possibly TRBD1 on 6 matching bases. Per germline, CDR1 SGHAT and CDR2 FQNNGV. The CDR3 has 13 residues. V was trimmed by 6 bases and J by 2 bases, leaving 10 bases between them. CDR3 nucleotides: TGTGCCAGCAGTTGGACAGCCAACACTGAAGCTTTCTTT. Amino acid sequence: CASSWTANTEAFF.

The gene calls are TRBV4-3 and TRBJ1-2; D gene ambiguous. The CDR3 has 12 amino acids. V lost 1 base to trimming and J lost 8 bases, with 8 bases between them. CDR1 and CDR2 (germline): LGHNA, YSLEER. The CDR3 here is CASSQGSQGYTF. CDR3 coding DNA: TGCGCCAGCAGCCAAGGGTCCCAGGGCTACACCTTC.

Sample share makes this clone medium-sized. The chain links TRBV5-1 to TRBJ1-4; D gene ambiguous. Germline CDR1 and CDR2: SGHRS and YFSETQ. CDR3 size: 13 residues. The germline V and J ends were trimmed by 6 bases and 2 bases, with 8 bases remaining between them. CDR3 sequence: CASMRGTNEKLFF. Written as DNA, the CDR3 is TGCGCCAGCATGAGAGGGACTAATGAAAAACTGTTTTTT.

The chain couples TRBV27 to TRBJ1-2; D is undetermined. In germline, CDR1 is MNHEY, CDR2 SMNVEV (reference sequence). Between the trimmed V and J ends, which lost 3 bases and 7 bases, there was a span of 12 bases. The CDR3 covers 13 residues. The CDR3 DNA follows: TGTGCCAGCAGTTTTGGGGAGGAACGTGGCTACACCTTC. It codes for CASSFGEERGYTF.

The genes are TRBV4-1 and TRBJ1-1, with a possible D match to TRBD1 (5 bases). Trimming removed 1 base at V and 6 bases at J, with 21 bases between. This CDR3 region has 17 residues. CDR1 is MGHRA, CDR2 YSYEKL, per germline. This chain's CDR3 is CASSQADGGRVVPEAFF. As DNA, the CDR3 is TGCGCCAGCAGCCAAGCCGACGGGGGACGGGTTGTGCCTGAAGCTTTCTTT.

The chain links TRBV6-4 to TRBJ2-1, with D possibly matching TRBD2 (6 bases). Germline CDR1 is MRHNA and CDR2 is SNTAGT. The CDR3 contains 14 residues. V lost 6 bases and J lost 3, with 12 bases in between. CDR3 bases: TGTGCCAGCAGAGGAGGGGTAAACTACAATGAGCAGTTCTTC. It encodes CASRGGVNYNEQFF.

Only a few counts were recorded for this clone. J is TRBJ2-7 and V is TRBV18, with 11 bases aligning to TRBD1. Germline CDR1 KGHSH, CDR2 LQKENI. The CDR3 runs 15 residues. The V and J ends lost 3 bases and 0 bases, in that order; junction bases with no gene match: 1. The CDR3 DNA reads TGTGCCAGCTCACCTGGGACAGGGGGCTCCTACGAGCAGTACGTC. Translating it yields CASSPGTGGSYEQYV.

This clone was detected once. The chain is built from TRBV11-2 and TRBJ2-5, with D possibly being TRBD1 (6 bases). Germline CDR1 reads SGHAT; CDR2 reads FQNNGV. The CDR3 is 14 residues long. Trimming removed 5 bases at V and 2 bases at J, with 12 bases between. The CDR3 sequence is CASSPRQEQETQYF. The CDR3 region has the DNA TGTGCCAGCAGCCCGCGACAGGAGCAAGAGACCCAGTACTTC. Filled out from reference TRBV11-2 and TRBJ2-5, the complete variable domain reads EAGVAQSPRYKIIEKRQSVAFWCNPISGHATLYWYQQILGQGPKLLIQFQNNGVVDDSQLPKDRFSAERLKGVDSTLKIQPAKLEDSAVYLCASSPRQEQETQYFGPGTRLLVL.

The rearrangement links TRBV6-5 to TRBJ1-2; TRBD1 matches 7 bases. CDR1 is MNHEY, CDR2 SVGAGI, per germline. This CDR3 is 12 amino acids long. V gave up 11 bases and J gave up 5 bases; unmatched junction bases: 8. In nucleotides, the CDR3 is TGTGCCTGCCGGGACAGAACTTATGGCTACACCTTC. Protein product: CACRDRTYGYTF.

This clone was recorded only once. The V gene is TRBV19, the J gene TRBJ2-2, with a tentative D call TRBD1 (5 bases). This CDR3 is built from 13 residues. Germline CDR1 and CDR2: LNHDA and SQIVND (reference sequence). In DNA form, the CDR3 reads TGTACTTCGGCAGGGAAGGACACCGGGGAGCTGTTTTTT. Translating it yields CTSAGKDTGELFF.

This clone was counted a single time. The junction departs from the called germline gene at one end, perhaps through a read error. The gene calls are TRBV2 and TRBJ1-4; 7 bases match TRBD1. This CDR3 comprises 15 residues. In germline, CDR1 is SNHLY, CDR2 FYNNEI. The CDR3 region is CTSRTRGANNEKLFF. DNA of the CDR3: TGTACCAGCAGAACCAGGGGGGCGAACAATGAAAAACTGTTTTTT. The whole variable domain, filled in from reference TRBV2 and TRBJ1-4, reads EPEVTQTPSHQVTQMGQEVILRCVPISNHLYFYWYRQILGQKVEFLVSFYNNEISEKSEIFDDQFSVERPDGSNFTLKIRSTKLEDSAMYFCTSRTRGANNEKLFFGSGTQLSVL.

This CDR3 reads CASSGSDRPSNQPQHF. The CDR3 bases are TGTGCCAGCAGCGGGTCGGACAGGCCCAGTAATCAGCCCCAGCATTTT. The V and J genes are TRBV5-5 and TRBJ1-5; 7 bases are a match to TRBD1. V shed 4 bases and J 4 bases; nucleotides not matched to a gene: 11. CDR3 length: 16 amino acids. The V gene's germline CDR1 is SGHKS and CDR2 YYEKEE (reference sequence).

The chain employs TRBV19 and TRBJ1-4; D uncertain. Trimming left V 5 bases short and J 8 bases short, with 9 bases between. The CDR3 is 12 amino acids. Germline V CDR1 and CDR2: LNHDA, SQIVND (reference sequence). The CDR3 region is CASSATREKLFF. The CDR3 region has the DNA TGTGCCAGTAGTGCCACACGCGAAAAACTGTTTTTT.

The genes are TRBV5-4 and TRBJ2-5, with 11 bases that match TRBD2. J gave up 5 bases and V 1 base, and 4 bases lay outside the gene matches. The CDR3 sequence is 15 residues long. CDR1 is SGHNT, CDR2 YYREEE, per germline (reference sequence). The CDR3 region is CASSLTSGSRETQYF. The CDR3 DNA reads TGTGCCAGCAGCTTGACTAGCGGGAGCCGTGAGACCCAGTACTTC.